Presented here are 8 T cell receptor beta chains from one specimen sequenced in a study of shared clonotypes between healthy human individuals. Assay used: immunoSEQ multiplex PCR; TCRdb lists only in-frame clones, some missing. The repertoire consists of approximately 620,000 clones, with more than 95% occurring once and the leading ten covering roughly 0.05%. The specimen was naive CD4+ T cells sorted from blood. Subset meaning: CD45RA+ positively selected. The origin of the receptors is a woman aged 25 to 39 in good health.

The gene calls are TRBV13 and TRBJ2-7; TRBD2 agrees at 8 bases. This CDR3 contains 16 residues. Trimming took 3 bases from V and 1 from J; bases not matched to a gene: 8. Germline assignment: CDR1 PRHDT and CDR2 FYEKMQ (reference sequence). CDR3 bases: TGTGCCAGCAGCTTCATCCTAGCGGGCGATTCCTACGAGCAGTACTTC. This codes for CASSFILAGDSYEQYF. Complete variable domain (other parts from reference TRBV13 and TRBJ2-7): AAGVIQSPRHLIKEKRETATLKCYPIPRHDTVYWYQQGPGQDPQFLISFYEKMQSDKGSIPDRFSAQQFSDYHSELNMSSLELGDSALYFCASSFILAGDSYEQYFGPGTRLTVT.

The J gene is TRBJ2-7, the V gene TRBV14, with a possible D match to TRBD2 (6 bases). The CDR3 length is 16 residues. V was shortened by 1 base and J by 3 bases, with 16 bases between the two germline ends. Per the germline V gene, CDR1 is SGHDN and CDR2 is FVKESK. This CDR3 is CASSQGGRLGDYEQYF. For the CDR3, the DNA is TGTGCCAGCAGCCAAGGAGGCCGACTAGGTGACTACGAGCAGTACTTC.

The rearrangement joins TRBV7-9 to TRBJ1-2; 9 bases are shared with TRBD1. CDR1 and CDR2 (germline): SEHNR, FQNEAQ (reference sequence). The ends lost 5 bases at V and 5 bases at J; junction bases unmatched: 9. The CDR3 extends over 15 amino acids. The DNA for the CDR3 is TGTGCCAGCAGCCCTCCGACAGGGGGTCAATATGGCTACACCTTC. The encoded protein is CASSPPTGGQYGYTF.

The chain has TRBV28 and TRBJ1-5, with 7 positions matching TRBD1. The CDR3 sequence is 14 residues long. V was clipped by 3 bases and J by 6 bases; unmatched bases: 5. CDR1 and CDR2 (germline): MDHEN, SYDVKM. The CDR3 DNA sequence: TGTGCCAGCAGTTTCCAGCAGGGGGGTCAGCCCCAGCATTTT. It translates to CASSFQQGGQPQHF.

This chain uses TRBV7-2 with TRBJ1-2; possibly TRBD1 for D (5 bases). The CDR3 runs 17 residues. Germline V gene data show CDR1 as SGHTA and CDR2 as FQGNSA. V lost 5 bases, J lost 0 bases, and 19 bases lay in between. This CDR3 is CASSEGTDRMANYGYTF. The CDR3 DNA sequence: TGTGCCAGCAGCGAAGGGACGGACCGCATGGCTAACTATGGCTACACCTTC.

This sequence joins TRBV5-1 and TRBJ1-5, with D perhaps TRBD1 (6 bases). V was shortened by 0 bases and J by 3 bases, with 10 bases between the two germline ends. From germline, CDR1 is SGHRS and CDR2 YFSETQ. This CDR3 contains 15 residues. CDR3 coding DNA: TGCGCCAGCAGCTTGGAAGGGGGGATCAATCAGCCCCAGCATTTT. This translates into CASSLEGGINQPQHF.

This rearrangement joins TRBV11-2 to TRBJ2-7; 12 bases are shared with TRBD2. V shed 5 bases and J 2 bases; nucleotides not matched to a gene: 4. This CDR3 spans 15 amino acids. The germline V gene has CDR1 SGHAT and CDR2 FQNNGV. The CDR3 sequence: CASSATSGRTYEQYF. The DNA of the CDR3 is TGTGCCAGCAGCGCAACTAGCGGGAGGACCTACGAGCAGTACTTC.

This chain links TRBV9 with TRBJ1-1; D gene uncertain. V was clipped by 5 bases and J by 0 bases, with 14 bases between them. The CDR3 consists of 15 residues. CDR1 SGDLS and CDR2 YYNGEE come from the germline V gene. CDR3 protein: CASSADGPLNTEAFF. The DNA of the CDR3 is TGTGCCAGCAGTGCTGACGGGCCGTTGAACACTGAAGCTTTCTTT.